This entry lists 16 T cell receptor beta chains sequenced from one sample in a study of T cell responses to AZD1222 COVID-19 vaccine. TCRdb's copy holds only in-frame clones and misses some; the assay was immunoSEQ multiplex PCR. This sample carries tens of thousands of clones, around 87% of them seen once, and the ten largest clones take just over 30%. Sequenced here: peripheral blood, sampled on day 0 of AZD1222 vaccination. The receptors here all came from an adult in good health.

The rearrangement joins TRBV28 to TRBJ2-1, with D maybe TRBD2 (5 bases). CDR3 size: 15 residues. V was cut by 6 bases and J by 3 bases, with 15 bases left in between. Germline V gene lookup returns CDR1 MDHEN and CDR2 SYDVKM. The CDR3 sequence is CASRTPTDFYNEQFF. CDR3 nucleotide sequence: TGTGCCAGCAGAACACCGACGGACTTCTACAATGAGCAGTTCTTC.

The rearrangement uses TRBV6-5 and TRBJ1-2; D unresolved. The V end lost 2 bases, the J end lost 4 bases, and 14 bases lay between the germline ends. Germline V gene sequence: CDR1 MNHEY, CDR2 SVGAGI. The length of the CDR3 is 15 residues. The CDR3 spells CASSYGATHSYGYTF. The CDR3 DNA sequence: TGTGCCAGCAGTTACGGTGCGACCCACAGCTATGGCTACACCTTC.

CDR3 sequence reads: CASSLSGLGVYEQYF. In nucleotides, the CDR3 is TGCGCCAGCAGCCTTTCTGGACTAGGAGTCTACGAGCAGTACTTC. The V gene is TRBV4-1, the J gene TRBJ2-7; TRBD2 agrees at 7 bases. The CDR3 contains 15 residues. Germline values: CDR1 MGHRA, CDR2 YSYEKL. J lost 3 bases, V lost 4 bases, and 9 bases had no gene match.

This chain joins TRBV4-1 and TRBJ2-7; D is uncertain. The CDR3 loop spans 14 amino acids. Looked up from germline, CDR1 is MGHRA and CDR2 is YSYEKL. Trimming removed 2 bases at V and 3 bases at J, with 11 bases between. Here the CDR3 DNA reads TGCGCCAGCAGCCAATCAACAGTTGACTACGAGCAGTACTTC. This codes for CASSQSTVDYEQYF.

The V call is TRBV5-1, the J call TRBJ2-7; D possibly uses TRBD1 or TRBD2 (5 bases each). The V gene's germline CDR1 is SGHRS and CDR2 YFSETQ. The CDR3 is 15 residues long. V lost 7 bases and J lost 6, with 23 bases in between. In nucleotides, the CDR3 is TGCGCCAGCCGCCCCGTGGGGGAAGAATCCGGCGAGCAGTACTTC. It codes for CASRPVGEESGEQYF. The full variable domain, in which reference TRBV5-1 and TRBJ2-7 provide the parts outside the CDR3, is KAGVTQTPRYLIKTRGQQVTLSCSPISGHRSVSWYQQTPGQGLQFLFEYFSETQRNKGNFPGRFSGRQFSNSRSEMNVSTLELGDSALYLCASRPVGEESGEQYFGPGTRLTVT.

The rearrangement links TRBV25-1 to TRBJ2-4; D unclear. Germline assignment: CDR1 MGHDK and CDR2 SYGVNS. V lost 4 bases and J 2 bases, leaving 6 bases between the germline ends. There are 13 residues in the CDR3. This chain's CDR3 is CASSVQPKNIQYF. For the CDR3, the DNA is TGTGCCAGCAGTGTGCAGCCCAAAAACATTCAGTACTTC.

The chain carries TRBV29-1 and TRBJ2-2, with D possibly TRBD2 on 8 matching bases. The CDR3 sequence is 16 residues long. V gave up 6 bases and J gave up 1 base, with 18 bases separating them. The germline V gene has CDR1 SQVTM and CDR2 ANQGSEA. CDR3 sequence reads: CSVEGAGGRNTGELFF. The CDR3 bases are TGCAGCGTGGAGGGGGCGGGAGGCCGGAACACCGGGGAGCTGTTTTTT.

This clone was seen only once. This chain uses TRBV30 with TRBJ1-6; tentative D call: TRBD1 (6 bases). V lost 0 bases, J lost 11 bases, and 11 bases lay in between. CDR1 is GTSNPN and CDR2 is SVGIG in the germline V gene (reference sequence). The CDR3 has 13 residues. CDR3 in amino acids: CAWSVRGIPPLHF. CDR3 sequence (DNA): TGTGCCTGGAGTGTAAGGGGGATCCCACCCCTCCACTTT. The full variable domain, completed using reference TRBV30 and TRBJ1-6, is SQTIHQWPATLVQPVGSPLSLECTVEGTSNPNLYWYRQAAGRGLQLLFYSVGIGQISSEVPQNLSASRPQDRQFILSSKKLLLSDSGFYLCAWSVRGIPPLHFGNGTRLTVT.

The chain carries TRBV9 and TRBJ2-1, with TRBD2 identical over 7 bases. V lost 4 bases, J lost 9 bases, and 7 bases stayed unmatched. The CDR3 is 13 residues long. CDR1 and CDR2 (germline): SGDLS, YYNGEE. The CDR3 DNA reads TGTGCCAGCAGCTATACTAGCGACACTGAGCAGTTCTTC. Its protein is CASSYTSDTEQFF.

The chain joins TRBV11-3 to TRBJ2-5; D is perhaps TRBD1 (6 bases). Trimming pared 4 bases from V and 0 bases from J, leaving 18 bases between. The CDR3 totals 17 residues. Germline V CDR1 and CDR2: SGHNT, YENEEA. The CDR3 sequence is CASSSSLTGPNQETQYF. DNA of the CDR3: TGTGCCAGCAGCTCATCCCTGACAGGACCGAACCAAGAGACCCAGTACTTC.

The V and J genes are TRBV28 and TRBJ1-3; D perhaps matches TRBD1 (5 bases). The V end lost 10 bases, the J end lost 7 bases, and 20 bases lay between the germline ends. Germline assignment: CDR1 MDHEN and CDR2 SYDVKM. This CDR3 has 14 residues. CDR3: CAIVGPGAGNTIYF. The DNA for the CDR3 is TGTGCCATCGTAGGCCCCGGGGCCGGGAACACCATATATTTT.

This clone came up a few times. The chain employs TRBV19 and TRBJ2-1, with TRBD2 matching over 15 bases. Germline assignment: CDR1 LNHDA and CDR2 SQIVND (reference sequence). After removal of 7 bases from V and 9 bases from J, the junction contained 13 bases not matched to a gene. This CDR3 region has 17 residues. CDR3 amino acids: CASNSGLAGGWVTEQFF. The CDR3 DNA sequence: TGTGCCAGTAACTCGGGACTAGCGGGAGGATGGGTGACTGAGCAGTTCTTC. Together with reference TRBV19 and TRBJ2-1, the CDR3 gives the full variable domain: DGGITQSPKYLFRKEGQNVTLSCEQNLNHDAMYWYRQDPGQGLRLIYYSQIVNDFQKGDIAEGYSVSREKKESFPLTVTSAQKNPTAFYLCASNSGLAGGWVTEQFFGPGTRLTVL.

The V gene is TRBV28, the J gene TRBJ2-6; TRBD1 aligns across 7 bases. This CDR3 contains 15 residues. CDR1 MDHEN and CDR2 SYDVKM come from the germline V gene. The ends lost 6 bases at V and 4 bases at J; junction bases unmatched: 6. The CDR3 here is CASSLGGAGANVLTF. CDR3 in DNA: TGTGCCAGCAGCCTAGGGGGCGCCGGGGCCAACGTCCTGACTTTC.

J is TRBJ2-7 and V is TRBV6-5; D might be TRBD1 or TRBD2, each matching 6 bases. CDR1 is MNHEY and CDR2 is SVGAGI in the germline V gene. V was shortened by 0 bases and J by 3 bases, with 9 bases between the two germline ends. The CDR3 is made up of 14 amino acids. The CDR3 DNA sequence: TGTGCCAGCAGTTACTCTAAGGGGGGCTACGAGCAGTACTTC. It encodes CASSYSKGGYEQYF.

This chain connects TRBV9 to TRBJ2-7; TRBD2 agrees at 8 bases. The J segment lost 11 bases and the V segment lost 0 bases, leaving 4 bases of the junction unmatched. The germline V gene has CDR1 SGDLS and CDR2 YYNGEE. The CDR3 extends over 12 amino acids. The CDR3 DNA follows: TGTGCCAGCAGCGTAGACGAGCGGGAGAAGTACTTC. Protein product: CASSVDEREKYF.

The genes are TRBV28 and TRBJ1-4, with TRBD1 as a possible D gene (6 bases). Germline CDR1 is MDHEN and CDR2 is SYDVKM. Trimming took off 5 bases at V and 8 bases at J, with 18 bases between the two ends. The CDR3 is 15 amino acids. The CDR3 coding sequence is TGTGCCAGCAGTCGCCACCGGGACATCGAGGAAAAACTGTTTTTT. Protein product: CASSRHRDIEEKLFF. The full variable domain, completed using reference TRBV28 and TRBJ1-4, is DVKVTQSSRYLVKRTGEKVFLECVQDMDHENMFWYRQDPGLGLRLIYFSYDVKMKEKGDIPEGYSVSREKKERFSLILESASTNQTSMYLCASSRHRDIEEKLFFGSGTQLSVL.